The 13 T cell receptor beta chains listed next were all sequenced from one sample in a study of T-cell memory formation after mild COVID-19. MiXCR was run by TCRdb on the 5' RACE reads, yielding one entry per CDR3 protein. The sample includes some 600,000 distinct CDR3 sequences, around 15% of them seen just once. Sequenced sample: PBMCs or a T cell subset sorted from them (not recorded which). The source is an adult woman who had mild COVID-19 (a few samples of this study predate the infection). Cell type and time point are not known.

The J gene is TRBJ1-2, the V gene TRBV12-3 or TRBV12-4, with 9 bases identical to TRBD1. This CDR3 is 14 amino acids long. V dropped 4 bases and J dropped 8; count of bases not matched to a gene: 8. CDR3 nucleotide sequence: TGTGCCAGCAGTTCGGGGACAGGGCCGGGAGGCTACACCTTC. It is translated as CASSSGTGPGGYTF.

There are a few counts of this clonotype. This sequence joins TRBV7-3 and TRBJ2-1; 10 bases map to TRBD1. The germline V gene encodes CDR1 SGHTA and CDR2 FQGTGA. Trimming took 5 bases from V and 8 from J; bases not matched to a gene: 12. This CDR3 has 16 residues. CDR3 sequence reads: CASSGTGQGGIDEQFF. In DNA, the CDR3 is TGTGCCAGCAGCGGAACCGGACAGGGGGGGATTGATGAGCAGTTCTTC.

The gene calls are TRBV7-9 and TRBJ1-1, with no clear D. The CDR3 has 15 amino acids. V lost 2 bases to trimming and J lost 0 bases, with 10 bases between them. Germline loops: CDR1 SEHNR, CDR2 FQNEAQ (reference sequence). The CDR3 sequence is CASSLSPLMNTEAFF. In nucleotides, the CDR3 is TGTGCCAGCAGCTTAAGTCCACTGATGAACACTGAAGCTTTCTTT.

This clonotype was observed a handful of times. The chain is built from TRBV5-1 and TRBJ2-1; D not resolved. The CDR3 is made up of 14 amino acids. The V and J ends lost 2 bases and 4 bases respectively, with 10 bases between them. Germline values: CDR1 SGHRS, CDR2 YFSETQ. CDR3 DNA sequence: TGCGCCAGCAGCTTCGAGGACGGGTACAATGAGCAGTTCTTC. This gives the protein CASSFEDGYNEQFF.

Only a few counts were recorded for this clonotype. This chain connects TRBV5-4 to TRBJ2-2; 13 bases map to TRBD2. The germline gives CDR1 SGHNT, CDR2 YYREEE (reference sequence). This CDR3 is built from 18 residues. V was clipped by 5 bases and J by 4 bases; unmatched bases: 11. The CDR3 spells CASRPGLAGSEGTGELFF. As DNA, the CDR3 is TGTGCCAGCAGGCCGGGACTAGCGGGATCTGAGGGCACCGGGGAGCTGTTTTTT.

The chain links TRBV19 to TRBJ2-3; perhaps TRBD2 as D (6 bases). Trimming took 7 bases from V and 1 from J, leaving 15 bases between them. This CDR3 contains 15 residues. Germline CDR1 LNHDA, CDR2 SQIVND (reference sequence). CDR3 bases: TGTGCCAGTAACTCAGCAGCGGGCCGCACAGATACGCAGTATTTT. It is translated as CASNSAAGRTDTQYF.

There are a few counts of this clonotype. CDR3 nucleotide sequence: TGTGCCAGCATGGGGGGTAGTGAGCAGTTCTTC. Amino acids: CASMGGSEQFF. This chain links TRBV2 with TRBJ2-1; a possible D gene is TRBD2 (6 bases). This CDR3 has 11 amino acids. V shed 7 bases and J shed 9 bases, with 10 bases lying between them. Germline assignment: CDR1 SNHLY and CDR2 FYNNEI.

The chain has TRBV5-1 and TRBJ1-2; 7 bases align to TRBD1. CDR1 is SGHRS, CDR2 YFSETQ, per germline. The CDR3 consists of 17 residues. The J segment lost 3 bases and the V segment lost 4 bases, leaving 15 bases of the junction unmatched. The CDR3 reads CASSPRRAQGSDYGYTF. CDR3 coding DNA: TGCGCCAGCAGCCCCCGGCGGGCACAGGGGTCGGACTATGGCTACACCTTC.

This clonotype has a handful of counts. The CDR3 reads CASSPTLPYEQYF. CDR3 nucleotides: TGTGCCAGCAGCCCAACCCTCCCATACGAGCAGTACTTC. The gene calls are TRBV7-9 and TRBJ2-7, with D unresolved. This CDR3 comprises 13 residues. The germline gives CDR1 SEHNR, CDR2 FQNEAQ (reference sequence). V dropped 5 bases and J dropped 4 bases, with 12 bases sitting between them.

The chain carries TRBV7-2 and TRBJ2-5; the D gene could be TRBD1 or TRBD2 (5 bases each). Germline loops: CDR1 SGHTA, CDR2 FQGNSA. V was cut by 7 bases and J by 3 bases, with 15 bases left in between. The CDR3 runs 14 residues. CDR3 nucleotides: TGTGCCAGCACCCCATGGGTGGGGGAAGAGACCCAGTACTTC. It codes for CASTPWVGEETQYF.

The table lists this clonotype with a count of one. The V gene is TRBV11-2, the J gene TRBJ2-3; 7 nucleotides agree with TRBD1. The CDR3 length is 15 residues. V lost 1 base and J lost 3; bases outside the gene matches: 4. Per the germline V gene, CDR1 is SGHAT and CDR2 is FQNNGV. The CDR3 loop is CASSLVGGQTDTQYF. Here the CDR3 DNA reads TGTGCCAGCAGCTTAGTAGGGGGCCAGACAGATACGCAGTATTTT.

This clonotype came up a few times. This chain links TRBV7-3 with TRBJ2-3, with D perhaps matching TRBD1 (6 bases). The V end lost 2 bases, the J end lost 6 bases, and 15 bases lay between the germline ends. CDR3 length equals 15 residues. Germline CDR1 and CDR2: SGHTA and FQGTGA. The CDR3 loop is CASSLVGALGDTQYF. As DNA, the CDR3 is TGTGCCAGCAGCTTAGTGGGGGCTCTAGGGGATACGCAGTATTTT.

This clonotype was observed a handful of times. The V gene is TRBV6-6, the J gene TRBJ2-1; maybe TRBD2 (6 bases). This CDR3 has 12 residues. V shed 0 bases and J shed 12 bases, with 9 bases lying between them. Germline V gene data show CDR1 as MNHNY and CDR2 as SVGAGI (reference sequence). This CDR3 reads CASSYSLGGQFF. As DNA, the CDR3 is TGTGCCAGCAGTTACTCGTTGGGAGGGCAGTTCTTC.